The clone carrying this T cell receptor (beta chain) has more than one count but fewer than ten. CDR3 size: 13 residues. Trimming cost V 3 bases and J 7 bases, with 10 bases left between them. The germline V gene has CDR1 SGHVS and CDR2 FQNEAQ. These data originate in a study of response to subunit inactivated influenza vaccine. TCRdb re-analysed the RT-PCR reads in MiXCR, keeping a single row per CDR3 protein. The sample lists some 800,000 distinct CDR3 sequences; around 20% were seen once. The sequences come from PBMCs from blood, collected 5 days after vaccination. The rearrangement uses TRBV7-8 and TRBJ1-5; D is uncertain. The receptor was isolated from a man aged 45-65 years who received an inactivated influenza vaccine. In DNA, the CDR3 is TGTGCCAGCAGCTTGGAATTAGGGCAGCCCCAGCATTTT. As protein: CASSLELGQPQHF.